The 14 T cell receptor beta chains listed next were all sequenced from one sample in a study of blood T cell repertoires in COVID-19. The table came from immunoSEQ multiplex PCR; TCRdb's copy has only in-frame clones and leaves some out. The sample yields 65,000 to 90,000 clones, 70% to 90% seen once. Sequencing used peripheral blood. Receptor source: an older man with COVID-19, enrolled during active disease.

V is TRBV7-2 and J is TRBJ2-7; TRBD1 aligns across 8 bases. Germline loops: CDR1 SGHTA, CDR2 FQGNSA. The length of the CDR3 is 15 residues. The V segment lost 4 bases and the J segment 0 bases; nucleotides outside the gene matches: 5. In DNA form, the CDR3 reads TGTGCCAGCAGCTCGTCGACAGGGGACTCCTACGAGCAGTACTTC. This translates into CASSSSTGDSYEQYF.

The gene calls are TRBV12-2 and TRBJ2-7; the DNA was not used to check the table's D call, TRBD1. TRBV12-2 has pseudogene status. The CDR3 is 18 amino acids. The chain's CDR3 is CASRLGGPGTGSSYEQYF. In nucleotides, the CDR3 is TGTGCAAGTCGCTTAGGGGGTCCGGGGACAGGAAGCTCCTACGAGCAGTACTTC.

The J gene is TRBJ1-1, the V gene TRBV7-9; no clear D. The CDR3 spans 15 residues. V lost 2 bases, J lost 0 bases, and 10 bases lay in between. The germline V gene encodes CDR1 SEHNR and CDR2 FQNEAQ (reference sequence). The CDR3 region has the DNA TGTGCCAGCAGCTTAATCGGGGATATGAACACTGAAGCTTTCTTT. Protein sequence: CASSLIGDMNTEAFF.

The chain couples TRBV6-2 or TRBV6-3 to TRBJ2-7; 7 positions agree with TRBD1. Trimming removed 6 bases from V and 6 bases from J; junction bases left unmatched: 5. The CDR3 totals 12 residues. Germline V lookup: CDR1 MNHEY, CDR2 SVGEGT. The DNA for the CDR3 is TGTGCCAGCAGCCGTACAGGGGTCGAGCAGTACTTC. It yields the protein CASSRTGVEQYF.

This CDR3 reads CASSSGLSRGYTF. CDR3 in DNA: TGCGCCAGCAGTTCCGGACTGAGTAGGGGCTACACCTTC. The chain employs TRBV5-1 and TRBJ1-2; D is uncertain. The V end lost 5 bases, the J end lost 8 bases, and 16 bases lay between the germline ends. Germline V CDR1 and CDR2: SGHRS, YFSETQ. The CDR3 is made up of 13 amino acids.

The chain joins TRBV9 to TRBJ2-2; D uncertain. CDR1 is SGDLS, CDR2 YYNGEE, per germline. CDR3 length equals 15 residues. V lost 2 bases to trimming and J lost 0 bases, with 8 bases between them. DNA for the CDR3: TGTGCCAGCAGCGTTCAGGTATCGAACACCGGGGAGCTGTTTTTT. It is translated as CASSVQVSNTGELFF.

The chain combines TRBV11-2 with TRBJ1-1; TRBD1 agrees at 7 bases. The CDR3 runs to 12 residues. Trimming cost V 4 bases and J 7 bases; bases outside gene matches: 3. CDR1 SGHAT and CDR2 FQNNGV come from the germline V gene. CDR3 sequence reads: CASSSDRLEAFF. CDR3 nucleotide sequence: TGTGCCAGCAGCTCGGACAGGCTTGAAGCTTTCTTT.

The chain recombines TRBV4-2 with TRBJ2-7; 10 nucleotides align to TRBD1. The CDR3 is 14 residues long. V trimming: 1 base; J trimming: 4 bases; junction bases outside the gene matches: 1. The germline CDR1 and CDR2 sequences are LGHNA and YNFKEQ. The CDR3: CASSQGGQGYEQYF. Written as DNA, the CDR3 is TGTGCCAGCAGCCAAGGGGGACAGGGGTACGAGCAGTACTTC.

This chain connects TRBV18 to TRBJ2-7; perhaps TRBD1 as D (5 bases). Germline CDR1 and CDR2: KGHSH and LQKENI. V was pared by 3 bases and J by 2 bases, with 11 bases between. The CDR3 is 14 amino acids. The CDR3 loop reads CASSPVAGTYEQYF. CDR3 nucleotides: TGTGCCAGCTCACCCGTGGCAGGGACCTACGAGCAGTACTTC.

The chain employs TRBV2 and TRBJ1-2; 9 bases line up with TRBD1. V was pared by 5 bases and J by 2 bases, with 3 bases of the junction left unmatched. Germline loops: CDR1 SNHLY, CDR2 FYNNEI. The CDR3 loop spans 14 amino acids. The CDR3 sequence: CASSRTGANYGYTF. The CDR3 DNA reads TGTGCCAGCAGTAGGACAGGGGCCAACTATGGCTACACCTTC.

The DNA of the CDR3 is TGTGCCAGCAGTAGGGGTTGGCGTGAAAAACTGTTTTTT. Its translation: CASSRGWREKLFF. This chain connects TRBV6-5 to TRBJ1-4, with D perhaps matching TRBD1 (5 bases). In germline, CDR1 is MNHEY, CDR2 SVGAGI. This CDR3 spans 13 amino acids. Trimming took off 5 bases at V and 7 bases at J, with 11 bases between the two ends.

CDR3 in amino acids: CASSQDWRGDTEAFF. DNA of the CDR3: TGCGCCAGCAGCCAAGATTGGCGCGGGGACACTGAAGCTTTCTTT. The chain joins TRBV4-1 to TRBJ1-1; D unclear. Germline lookup yields CDR1 MGHRA and CDR2 YSYEKL. V was trimmed by 0 bases and J by 3 bases, leaving 11 bases between them. This CDR3 is 15 amino acids long.

CDR3 sequence reads: CASSLGGGWNEKLFF. CDR3 DNA sequence: TGTGCCAGCAGCTTAGGAGGGGGCTGGAATGAAAAACTGTTTTTT. The chain has TRBV7-9 and TRBJ1-4; 7 positions match TRBD1. This CDR3 has 15 residues. The germline CDR1 and CDR2 sequences are SEHNR and FQNEAQ (reference sequence). After removal of 1 base from V and 5 bases from J, the junction contained 4 bases not matched to a gene.

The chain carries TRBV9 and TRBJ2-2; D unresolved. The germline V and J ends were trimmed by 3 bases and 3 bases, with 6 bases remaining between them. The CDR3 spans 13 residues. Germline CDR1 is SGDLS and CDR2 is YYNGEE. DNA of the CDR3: TGTGCCAGCAGCGCCCCTTACACCGGGGAGCTGTTTTTT. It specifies CASSAPYTGELFF.